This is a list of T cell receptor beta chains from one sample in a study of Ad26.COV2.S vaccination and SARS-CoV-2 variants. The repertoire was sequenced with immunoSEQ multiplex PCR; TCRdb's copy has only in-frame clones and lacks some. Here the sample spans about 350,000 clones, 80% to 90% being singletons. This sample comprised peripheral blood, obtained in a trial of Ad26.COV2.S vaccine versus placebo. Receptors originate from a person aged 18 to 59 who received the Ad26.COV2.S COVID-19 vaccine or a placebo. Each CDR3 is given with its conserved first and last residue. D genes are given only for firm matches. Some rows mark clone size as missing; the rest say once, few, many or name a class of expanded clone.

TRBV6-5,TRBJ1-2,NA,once,CASSYRQARANYGYTF,TGTGCCAGCAGTTACCGGCAGGCCCGAGCTAACTATGGCTACACCTTC
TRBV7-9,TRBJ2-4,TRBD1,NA,CASSPGTEDRRGNIQYF,TGTGCCAGCAGCCCCGGGACAGAGGATAGGAGAGGGAACATTCAGTACTTC
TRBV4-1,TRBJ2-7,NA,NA,CASSQEGRSLAYEQYF,TGCGCCAGCAGCCAAGAGGGGAGAAGCCTGGCCTACGAGCAGTACTTC
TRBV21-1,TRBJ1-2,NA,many,CASSKANQPNYGYTF,TGTGCCAGCAGCAAAGCTAATCAGCCGAACTATGGCTACACCTTC
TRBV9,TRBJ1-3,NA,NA,CASSVWGSGNTIYF,TGTGCCAGCAGCGTCTGGGGATCTGGAAACACCATATATTTT
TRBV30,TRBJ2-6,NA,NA,CAWRKEGFSSGANVLTF,TGTGCCTGGAGAAAGGAGGGGTTTTCTTCTGGGGCCAACGTCCTGACTTTC
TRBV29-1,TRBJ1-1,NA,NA,CSVLDTFRKTEAFF,TGCAGCGTTCTGGACACTTTCCGTAAGACCGAAGCTTTCTTT
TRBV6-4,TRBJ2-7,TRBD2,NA,CASSDIELAGAFHEQYF,TGTGCCAGCAGTGACATTGAACTAGCGGGAGCTTTCCACGAGCAGTACTTC
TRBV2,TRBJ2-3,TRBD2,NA,CARSPEREGTDTQYF,TGTGCCAGGAGCCCTGAGCGGGAGGGTACAGATACGCAGTATTTT
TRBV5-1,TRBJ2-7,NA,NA,CASSLGDGSYEQYF,TGCGCCAGCAGCTTGGGGGACGGATCCTACGAGCAGTACTTC
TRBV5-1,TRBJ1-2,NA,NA,CASSLVEGFGNGYTF,TGCGCCAGCAGCTTGGTAGAAGGGTTCGGCAATGGCTACACCTTC
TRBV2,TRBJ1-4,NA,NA,CASSARREVWTNEKLFF,TGTGCCAGCAGTGCCCGCCGCGAGGTGTGGACTAATGAAAAACTGTTTTTT
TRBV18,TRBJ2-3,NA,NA,CASSPVTDTQYF,TGTGCCAGCTCACCAGTGACAGATACGCAGTATTTT
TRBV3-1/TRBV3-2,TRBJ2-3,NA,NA,CASSQADRADTQYF,TGTGCCAGCAGCCAAGCCGACAGAGCAGATACGCAGTATTTT
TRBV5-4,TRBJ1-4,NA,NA,CASSGWGVDEKLFF,TGTGCCAGCAGCGGGTGGGGTGTAGATGAAAAACTGTTTTTT
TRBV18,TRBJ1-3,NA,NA,CASSPRRGDLGNTIYF,TGTGCCAGCTCACCCCGGAGGGGGGACCTAGGAAACACCATATATTTT
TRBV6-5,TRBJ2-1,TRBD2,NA,CASSQRGALGNEQFF,TGTGCCAGCAGCCAGCGGGGGGCTCTGGGGAATGAGCAGTTCTTC